Sequencing of this T cell receptor beta chain was carried out in a study of long-term antiretroviral therapy in people with HIV. This was the immunoSEQ v3.0 assay at survey level. Clones were sequenced by immunoSEQ multiplex PCR, and TCRdb holds only the in-frame ones, with some missing. Here the sample spans tens of thousands of clones, around three quarters being singletons. The sample holds one count of this clone. The sequence derives from a woman between 40 and 50 years old with HIV. The sequencing here drew on unsorted PBMCs, taken 1.1 years before starting antiretroviral therapy.

Written as DNA, the CDR3 is TGTGCCAGCAGCTCCGGCGGGCAGGGGGAAGGGGAGACCCAGTACTTC. Its translation: CASSSGGQGEGETQYF. J is TRBJ2-5 and V is TRBV11-2; TRBD1 agrees at 7 bases. CDR3 length: 16 residues. Germline lookup yields CDR1 SGHAT and CDR2 FQNNGV. V lost 4 bases to trimming and J lost 5 bases; unmatched junction nucleotides: 13.